This TCR beta chain derives from a study of OX40 agonist ivuxolimab in advanced cancers. Across the study: While on treatment, patients had intravenous ivuxolimab at 0.01 to 10 mg/kg every 2 weeks. Averaging approximately 60 years in age, with a range of roughly 23 to 80, the cohort was about 85% male. Study-wide results and caveats: Relatively little clonal expansion, among the lowest observed, appeared in partial responders at 0.1-3.0 mg/kg.

Clones were read by immunoSEQ multiplex PCR, and TCRdb kept only the in-frame ones, dropping some. The table shows tens of thousands of clones, with over 75% occurring only once. As concerns this clone: The target antigen is unknown.

CDR1 and CDR2 from the germline V gene are SGHAT and FQNNGV. V was shortened by 1 base and J by 5 bases, with 11 bases between the two germline ends. CDR3 length: 15 residues. The study sampled blood at baseline, cycle 4 day 1, and cycle 7 day 1. The TCR originated in an adult with an advanced solid tumor such as melanoma, head and neck, liver or kidney cancer. This rearrangement joins TRBV11-2 to TRBJ2-2, with D perhaps TRBD1 or TRBD2 (5 bases each). The sequencing here drew on CD4+ or CD8+ T cells sorted from blood, taken in a trial of the OX40 agonist ivuxolimab. CDR3 sequence reads: CASSLGRDRTGELFF. The DNA for the CDR3 is TGTGCCAGCAGCTTAGGCCGGGACCGGACCGGGGAGCTGTTTTTT.